Included here is one TCR beta chain sequence, with context. Its target is not known. These data come from a study of T cell responses to AZD1222 COVID-19 vaccine. Study-wide points: Clonal diversity may have been underestimated, and the donors were mostly white British, with more females than males.

CDR1 is GTSNPN and CDR2 is SVGIG in the germline V gene (reference sequence). V dropped 1 base and J dropped 4 bases, with 8 bases sitting between them. This CDR3 region has 13 residues. Using immunoSEQ multiplex PCR, the repertoire was profiled, and TCRdb retains in-frame clones only, with some absent. The sample includes about 110,000 clones, about 89% of them seen just once. The chain uses TRBV30 and TRBJ1-3; no reliable D call. The specimen was peripheral blood, collected 28 days after the second AZD1222 dose. The origin of this receptor is an adult who received the AZD1222 COVID-19 vaccine. DNA of the CDR3: TGTGCCTGGAGTGGGTGGTGGGGAAACACCATATATTTT. Amino acid sequence: CAWSGWWGNTIYF.